A single T cell receptor (beta chain) is shown here with its context. Antigen specificity is unknown. These data come from a study of vaccination and CD4 T cells after COVID-19. The overall study: In the convalescent cohort, there were six males and four females, two of them Hispanic. Whole-study results and caveats: No early post-infection timepoints were studied, and convalescent patients studied were relatively few.

The time point here: late sampling 161 to 241 days after vaccination in three convalescent patients. Treatment given: roughly ten-day PBMC culture with coronavirus spike peptide pools or control peptides (ViraFEST assay). Trimming cost V 5 bases and J 6 bases, with 7 bases left between them. The CDR3 is 11 amino acids. Germline V gene sequence: CDR1 MDHEN, CDR2 SYDVKM. The Oncomine TCR Beta short-read assay generated sequence data from the DNA of cultured CD4+ T cells. TCRdb processed the PCR reads anew with MiXCR; each CDR3 protein has one entry. The profile shows around 25,000 distinct CDR3 sequences, more than 30% of them singletons.

The rearrangement links TRBV28 to TRBJ1-2; D might be TRBD1 (6 bases). Sequencing was performed on CD4+ T cells from blood, cultured in vitro, taken about 7 months after SARS-CoV-2 vaccination. The receptor was derived from a human donor who had recovered from COVID-19. The CDR3 coding sequence is TGTGCCAGCAGTCGGACAGATGGCTACACCTTC. Protein sequence: CASSRTDGYTF.